This T cell receptor (beta chain) was profiled in a study of CXCR3-negative and CXCR3-positive naive CD8 T cells. The germline V gene has CDR1 SGHRS and CDR2 YFSETQ. CDR3 size: 15 residues. Libraries were UMI-labeled 5' RACE TRB cDNA. TCRdb reprocessed the 5' RACE reads and stores each CDR3 protein as one record, lacking DNA. Reported are 100,000 to 150,000 distinct CDR3 sequences; the ten largest clones contain around 0.27%. V usage is TRBV5-1 and J usage is TRBJ2-7. Sequencing input: naive CXCR3- CD8+ T cells from blood. Described subset: CD45RO-CCR7+CD27+CD95- naive CD8+ T cells lacking CXCR3 (TNR3-). The receptor was isolated from a human donor in good health. Some clones in this sample may be carry-over from other donors' samples. CDR3 loop: CASSLDLGYSYEQYF.